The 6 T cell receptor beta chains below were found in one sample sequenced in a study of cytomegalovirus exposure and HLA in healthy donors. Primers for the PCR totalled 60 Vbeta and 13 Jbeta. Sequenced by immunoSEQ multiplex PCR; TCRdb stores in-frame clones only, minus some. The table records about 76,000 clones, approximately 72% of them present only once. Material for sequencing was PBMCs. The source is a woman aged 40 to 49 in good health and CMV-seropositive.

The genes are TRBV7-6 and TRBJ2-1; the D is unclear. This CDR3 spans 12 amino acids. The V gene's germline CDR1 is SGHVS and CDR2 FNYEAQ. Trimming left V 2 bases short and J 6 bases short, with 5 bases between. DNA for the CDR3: TGTGCCAGCAGCTTACCCTCCAATGAGCAGTTCTTC. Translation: CASSLPSNEQFF.

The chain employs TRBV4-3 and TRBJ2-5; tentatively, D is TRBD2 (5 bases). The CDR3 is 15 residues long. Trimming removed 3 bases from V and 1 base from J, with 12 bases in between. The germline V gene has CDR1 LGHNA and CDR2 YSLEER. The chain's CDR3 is CASSQAGTAQETQYF. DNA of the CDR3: TGCGCCAGCAGCCAGGCGGGCACAGCCCAAGAGACCCAGTACTTC.

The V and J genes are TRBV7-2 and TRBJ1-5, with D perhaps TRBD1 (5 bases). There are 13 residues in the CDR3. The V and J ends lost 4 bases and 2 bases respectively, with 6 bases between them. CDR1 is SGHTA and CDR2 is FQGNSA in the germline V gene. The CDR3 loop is CASSSRGNQPQHF. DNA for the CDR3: TGTGCCAGCAGCTCCAGGGGCAATCAGCCCCAGCATTTT.

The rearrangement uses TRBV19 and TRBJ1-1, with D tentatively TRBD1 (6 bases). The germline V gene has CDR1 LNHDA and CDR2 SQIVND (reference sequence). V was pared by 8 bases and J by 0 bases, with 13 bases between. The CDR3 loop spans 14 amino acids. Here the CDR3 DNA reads TGTGCCAGTGCGCTAGGGACAATGAACACTGAAGCTTTCTTT. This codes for CASALGTMNTEAFF.

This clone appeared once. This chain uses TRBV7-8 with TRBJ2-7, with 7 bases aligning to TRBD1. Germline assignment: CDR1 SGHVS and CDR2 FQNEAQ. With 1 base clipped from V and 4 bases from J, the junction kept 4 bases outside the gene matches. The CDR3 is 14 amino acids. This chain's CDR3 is CASSLEGQRYEQYF. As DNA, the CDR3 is TGTGCCAGCAGCTTAGAGGGACAGCGATACGAGCAGTACTTC.

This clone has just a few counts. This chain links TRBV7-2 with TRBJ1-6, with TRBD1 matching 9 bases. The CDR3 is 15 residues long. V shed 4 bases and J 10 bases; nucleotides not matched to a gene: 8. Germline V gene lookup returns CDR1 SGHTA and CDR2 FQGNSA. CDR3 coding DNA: TGTGCCAGCAGCTCCTGGACAGGGGTCGACTCACCCCTCCACTTT. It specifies CASSSWTGVDSPLHF.